This paragraph covers one T cell receptor beta chain sequence. TCRdb keeps only in-frame clones here, not all; method: immunoSEQ multiplex PCR. The sample records 50,000 to 70,000 clones, around nine tenths being singletons. This specimen comes from a study of blood T cell repertoires in COVID-19. This TCR was sampled from an elderly woman with active COVID-19. The sequencing sample was made of peripheral blood.

CDR3 residues: CASSKLANYNEQFF. In nucleotides, the CDR3 is TGTGCCAGCTCAAAACTAGCGAACTACAATGAGCAGTTCTTC. The gene calls are TRBV18 and TRBJ2-1; TRBD2 matches at 7 bases. The ends lost 5 bases at V and 3 bases at J; junction bases unmatched: 4. Germline-derived CDR1 and CDR2 are KGHSH and LQKENI. This CDR3 has 14 amino acids.